The 19 T cell receptor beta chains below all came from one sample that was sequenced in a study of shared clonotypes between healthy human individuals. The assay was immunoSEQ multiplex PCR, and TCRdb's table has in-frame clones only and misses some. Of about half a million clones in the sample, over 75% were seen once. Material for sequencing was PBMCs. The receptor set was obtained from a woman aged 40 to 50 in good health. Some clones in this sample may be carry-over from other donors' samples.

The chain recombines TRBV10-3 with TRBJ1-1; TRBD1 might be the D (5 bases). The CDR3 extends over 14 amino acids. Trimming cost V 7 bases and J 2 bases, with 14 bases left between them. Per germline, CDR1 ENHRY and CDR2 SYGVKD. CDR3 DNA: TGTGCCATCACCCTTGACAGATTTAACACTGAAGCTTTCTTT. This encodes CAITLDRFNTEAFF.

This clone was seen more than once but under ten times. The CDR3, as DNA: TGTGCCAGCAGTGAAACAAGAGCGGGTGAGCAGTTCTTC. This gives the protein CASSETRAGEQFF. The chain has TRBV25-1 and TRBJ2-1; the D gene is possibly TRBD2 (6 bases). Germline lookup yields CDR1 MGHDK and CDR2 SYGVNS. Trimming left V 2 bases short and J 9 bases short, with 11 bases between. This CDR3 contains 13 residues.

The V call is TRBV28, the J call TRBJ2-7; tentatively, D is TRBD2 (5 bases). The V end lost 6 bases, the J end lost 7 bases, and 16 bases lay between the germline ends. From germline, CDR1 is MDHEN and CDR2 SYDVKM. The CDR3 is 13 amino acids. The CDR3 sequence: CASSQPVAREQYF. The CDR3 nucleotides read TGTGCCAGCAGCCAGCCAGTAGCGAGGGAGCAGTACTTC.

Note on this clone: In the same sample, other DNA sequences code for this CDR3. The chain carries TRBV29-1 and TRBJ2-7; tentative D call: TRBD2 (5 bases). This CDR3 is 14 amino acids long. Germline V lookup: CDR1 SQVTM, CDR2 ANQGSEA. Trimming pared 3 bases from V and 6 bases from J, leaving 18 bases between. The CDR3, as DNA: TGCAGCGTTGACTGTCGACCTGAGGCGGGCGAGCAGTACTTC. It translates to CSVDCRPEAGEQYF.

The rearrangement joins TRBV6-5 to TRBJ2-3, with D unresolved. V was trimmed by 6 bases and J by 0 bases, leaving 7 bases between them. This CDR3 has 13 amino acids. From germline, CDR1 is MNHEY and CDR2 SVGAGI. DNA for the CDR3: TGTGCCAGCAGGGGTATTAGCACAGATACGCAGTATTTT. This encodes CASRGISTDTQYF.

This clone was found many times. V and J are TRBV15 and TRBJ2-3, with D possibly TRBD2 on 5 matching bases. Germline CDR1 reads LNHNV; CDR2 reads YYDKDF (reference sequence). The CDR3 has 14 amino acids. V shed 0 bases and J shed 6 bases, with 10 bases lying between them. The CDR3 region has the DNA TGTGCCACCAGCAGAGAAACTAGTTGGGATACGCAGTATTTT. Its translation: CATSRETSWDTQYF.

The CDR3 DNA sequence: TGTGCCAGCAGCCACGAGACCAGGGAGACCCAGTACTTC. Encoded protein: CASSHETRETQYF. The V gene is TRBV5-4, the J gene TRBJ2-5; D gene uncertain. Trimming pared 4 bases from V and 5 bases from J, leaving 12 bases between. CDR3 length equals 13 residues. Per germline, CDR1 SGHNT and CDR2 YYREEE (reference sequence).

V gene TRBV10-3 combines with J gene TRBJ2-5, with 7 bases aligning to TRBD2. The CDR3 length is 16 residues. V was clipped by 0 bases and J by 6 bases; unmatched bases: 10. CDR1 is ENHRY, CDR2 SYGVKD, per germline. The CDR3 reads CAISESSGTTYKTQYF. The CDR3, as DNA: TGTGCCATCAGTGAGTCGTCTGGGACTACCTATAAGACCCAGTACTTC.

V usage is TRBV27 and J usage is TRBJ1-2; D is undetermined. This CDR3 region has 13 residues. Looked up from germline, CDR1 is MNHEY and CDR2 is SMNVEV (reference sequence). V was clipped by 2 bases and J by 2 bases, with 6 bases between them. The CDR3 DNA is TGTGCCAGCAGTTTAAGGGAAAACTATGGCTACACCTTC. Amino acid sequence: CASSLRENYGYTF.

In its sample, this clone was seen many times. This sample also contains other DNA sequences that code for the same CDR3. J is TRBJ2-2 and V is TRBV11-2; D might be TRBD2 (6 bases). Trimming shortened V by 4 bases and J by 6 bases, and 18 bases separated the two germline ends. The V gene's germline CDR1 is SGHAT and CDR2 FQNNGV. The CDR3 runs 16 residues. CDR3 coding DNA: TGTGCCAGCAGCTCTATGGGGGGTTCGGGATCCGGGGAGCTGTTTTTT. This encodes CASSSMGGSGSGELFF.

The rearrangement uses TRBV4-3 and TRBJ2-1; TRBD2 matches at 11 bases. In germline, CDR1 is LGHNA, CDR2 YSLEER. The V and J ends lost 5 bases and 7 bases, in that order; junction bases with no gene match: 4. The CDR3 loop spans 14 amino acids. In nucleotides, the CDR3 is TGCGCCAGCAGCTCGGGACTAGCGGAAAATGAGCAGTTCTTC. As protein: CASSSGLAENEQFF.

The V and J genes are TRBV7-2 and TRBJ1-1; D not resolved. V was clipped by 2 bases and J by 4 bases, with 8 bases between them. This CDR3 is 13 amino acids long. Germline values: CDR1 SGHTA, CDR2 FQGNSA. CDR3 in amino acids: CASSLRSRTEAFF. The CDR3 nucleotides read TGTGCCAGCAGCTTAAGAAGTCGCACTGAAGCTTTCTTT. Looking up the rest from reference TRBV7-2 and TRBJ1-1 gives the full variable domain: GAGVSQSPSNKVTEKGKDVELRCDPISGHTALYWYRQSLGQGLEFLIYFQGNSAPDKSGLPSDRFSAERTGGSVSTLTIQRTQQEDSAVYLCASSLRSRTEAFFGQGTRLTVV.

The CDR3 sequence: CASTLDRFPSYEQYF. The CDR3 bases are TGTGCCAGCACCCTGGACCGATTCCCCTCCTACGAGCAGTACTTC. This chain links TRBV28 with TRBJ2-7; no clear D. The CDR3 runs 15 residues. Germline V gene lookup returns CDR1 MDHEN and CDR2 SYDVKM. Trimming cost V 7 bases and J 0 bases, with 16 bases left between them.

This chain joins TRBV15 and TRBJ2-2; D is uncertain. CDR1 and CDR2 from the germline V gene are LNHNV and YYDKDF (reference sequence). The CDR3 length is 14 residues. V was cut by 0 bases and J by 7 bases, with 9 bases left in between. The CDR3 region has the DNA TGTGCCACCAGCAGAGATATCGGGCACGGGGAGCTGTTTTTT. It encodes CATSRDIGHGELFF.

The chain employs TRBV4-2 and TRBJ2-5, with 7 bases fitting TRBD2. Germline V lookup: CDR1 LGHNA, CDR2 YNFKEQ. V shed 1 base, J shed 5 bases, and the junction held 10 bases outside the gene matches. There are 16 residues in the CDR3. Written as DNA, the CDR3 is TGTGCCAGCAGCCAAGGGCTAGCGGAAGTGCGGGAGACCCAGTACTTC. Its translation is CASSQGLAEVRETQYF.

The chain couples TRBV27 to TRBJ2-1, with D unresolved. V was shortened by 3 bases and J by 1 base, with 10 bases between the two germline ends. CDR3 length: 15 residues. From germline, CDR1 is MNHEY and CDR2 SMNVEV (reference sequence). Here the CDR3 reads CASSFGVGSYNEQFF. CDR3 DNA sequence: TGTGCCAGCAGTTTCGGCGTCGGGTCCTACAATGAGCAGTTCTTC.

V gene TRBV6-6 combines with J gene TRBJ2-1, with D possibly TRBD1 on 5 matching bases. The CDR3 is made up of 15 amino acids. Germline V gene lookup returns CDR1 MNHNY and CDR2 SVGAGI (reference sequence). Trimming removed 2 bases at V and 5 bases at J, with 13 bases between. The DNA of the CDR3 is TGTGCCAGCAGTTACATCCAGGGCGCGGACAATGAGCAGTTCTTC. This gives the protein CASSYIQGADNEQFF.

Concerning this clone itself: One end of the junction varies from germline; a read error may be responsible. This rearrangement joins TRBV30 to TRBJ2-2, with 10 bases identical to TRBD2. This CDR3 region has 14 residues. Looked up from germline, CDR1 is GTSNPN and CDR2 is SVGIG (reference sequence). In nucleotides, the CDR3 is TGTGCCTCCCTCCTACTAGCGGGAACCGGGGAGCCGTTTTTT. It specifies CASLLLAGTGEPFF. Drawing the rest from reference TRBV30 and TRBJ2-2, the complete variable domain is SQTIHQWPATLVQPVGSPLSLECTVEGTSNPNLYWYRQAAGRGLQLLFYSVGIGQISSEVPQNLSASRPQDRQFILSSKKLLLSDSGFYLCASLLLAGTGEPFFGEGSRLTVL.

This rearrangement joins TRBV18 to TRBJ2-7; 8 positions agree with TRBD1. CDR1 is KGHSH, CDR2 LQKENI, per germline. V dropped 3 bases and J dropped 2; count of bases not matched to a gene: 6. CDR3 length: 15 amino acids. The CDR3 DNA reads as TGTGCCAGCTCACCCACGGACAGGGAGACCTACGAGCAGTACTTC. Translating gives CASSPTDRETYEQYF.